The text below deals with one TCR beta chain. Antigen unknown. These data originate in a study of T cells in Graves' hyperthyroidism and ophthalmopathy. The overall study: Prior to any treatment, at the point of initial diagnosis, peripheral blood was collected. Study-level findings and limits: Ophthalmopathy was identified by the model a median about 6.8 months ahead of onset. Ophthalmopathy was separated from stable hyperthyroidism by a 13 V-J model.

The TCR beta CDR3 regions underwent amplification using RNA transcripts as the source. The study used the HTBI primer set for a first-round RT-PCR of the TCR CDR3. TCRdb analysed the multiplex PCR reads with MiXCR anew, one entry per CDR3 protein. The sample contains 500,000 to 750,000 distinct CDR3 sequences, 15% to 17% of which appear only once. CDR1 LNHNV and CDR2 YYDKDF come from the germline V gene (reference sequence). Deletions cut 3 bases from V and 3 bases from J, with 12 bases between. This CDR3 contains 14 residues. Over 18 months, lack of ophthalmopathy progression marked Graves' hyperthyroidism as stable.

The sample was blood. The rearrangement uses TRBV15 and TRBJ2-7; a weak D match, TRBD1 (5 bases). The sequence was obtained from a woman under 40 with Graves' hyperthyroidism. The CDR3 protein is CATSRGQGFYEQYF. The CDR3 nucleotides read TGTGCCACCAGCAGGGGGCAGGGTTTCTACGAGCAGTACTTC.